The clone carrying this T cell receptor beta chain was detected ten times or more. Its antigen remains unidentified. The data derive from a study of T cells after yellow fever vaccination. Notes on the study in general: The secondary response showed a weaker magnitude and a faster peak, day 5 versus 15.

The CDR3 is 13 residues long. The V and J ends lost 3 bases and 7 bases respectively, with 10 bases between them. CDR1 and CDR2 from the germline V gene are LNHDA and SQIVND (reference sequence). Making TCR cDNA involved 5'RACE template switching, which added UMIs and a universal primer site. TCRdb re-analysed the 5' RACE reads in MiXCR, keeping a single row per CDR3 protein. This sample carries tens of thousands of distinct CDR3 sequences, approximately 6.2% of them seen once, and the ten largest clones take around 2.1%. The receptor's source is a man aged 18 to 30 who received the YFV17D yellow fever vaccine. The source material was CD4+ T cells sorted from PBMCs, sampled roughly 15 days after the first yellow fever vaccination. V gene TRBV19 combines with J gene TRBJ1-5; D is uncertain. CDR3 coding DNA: TGTGCCAGTAGTATCGAGGTTTTCCAGCCCCAGCATTTT. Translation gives CASSIEVFQPQHF.